A few counts support the clone carrying this TCR beta chain. This sample is drawn from a study of patients and donors after allogeneic stem cell transplantation. Looked up from germline, CDR1 is SGDLS and CDR2 is YYNGEE. Trimming took off 0 bases at V and 7 bases at J, with 11 bases between the two ends. CDR3 length: 14 amino acids. MiXCR, applied by TCRdb to the RT-PCR reads, yields one record per CDR3 protein. The sample contains fewer than 500,000 distinct CDR3 sequences, about a sixth of which appear only once. The J gene is TRBJ1-5, the V gene TRBV9, with D perhaps matching TRBD1 (6 bases). The TCR comes from a human donor who was either an allogeneic HSCT recipient or a stem cell or donor lymphocyte infusion donor (not recorded which). It is not recorded whose cells these are; they may come from a transplant donor. The sequencing sample was made of blood, either unsorted or a sorted T cell fraction (not recorded which). CDR3: CASSVAGVNQPQHF. The CDR3 DNA sequence: TGTGCCAGCAGCGTAGCAGGGGTCAACCAGCCCCAGCATTTT.